The 13 T cell receptor beta chains given below trace back to one sample, sequenced in a study of blood T cell repertoires in COVID-19. Clones were sequenced by immunoSEQ multiplex PCR, and TCRdb holds only the in-frame ones, with some missing. Of 45,000 or so clones in the sample, approximately 80% are singletons; the top ten hold under 20%. Sequencing used peripheral blood. These receptors were obtained from a man between 70 and 80 years old with acute or convalescent COVID-19.

In its sample, this clone was seen once. The J gene is TRBJ2-7, the V gene TRBV6-2 or TRBV6-3; 9 bases are shared with TRBD1. After removal of 6 bases from V and 4 bases from J, the junction contained 7 bases not matched to a gene. CDR3 length: 14 amino acids. The V gene's germline CDR1 is MNHEY and CDR2 SVGEGT. The CDR3: CASSQTGTGYEQYF. CDR3 in DNA: TGTGCCAGCAGCCAGACGGGGACAGGGTACGAGCAGTACTTC.

The chain is built from TRBV24-1 and TRBJ2-1; D unclear. Germline lookup yields CDR1 KGHDR and CDR2 SFDVKD. This CDR3 is built from 13 residues. The V and J ends lost 2 bases and 5 bases respectively, with 6 bases between them. The CDR3 sequence is CATSDWANNEQFF. In DNA form, the CDR3 reads TGTGCCACCAGTGATTGGGCCAACAATGAGCAGTTCTTC.

The V call is TRBV19, the J call TRBJ1-1; D might be TRBD1 (6 bases). CDR1 LNHDA and CDR2 SQIVND come from the germline V gene (reference sequence). The V gene lost 3 bases and the J gene lost 4 bases, with 15 bases spanning the gap. There are 15 residues in the CDR3. The CDR3 DNA reads as TGTGCCAGTAGTATCGGGCGGGGGGGCATCACTGAAGCTTTCTTT. It specifies CASSIGRGGITEAFF.

This clone was counted ten times or more. Other nucleotide sequences in the sample specify the same CDR3. This chain connects TRBV4-2 to TRBJ2-1, with TRBD2 as a possible D gene (5 bases). CDR3 length: 16 residues. V gave up 0 bases and J gave up 1 base, with 10 bases separating them. Looked up from germline, CDR1 is LGHNA and CDR2 is YNFKEQ. CDR3 nucleotides: TGTGCCAGCAGCCAAGACCTAGCCGGGTCCTACAATGAGCAGTTCTTC. Amino acids: CASSQDLAGSYNEQFF.

The rearrangement joins TRBV21-1 to TRBJ2-5; the listed D gene, TRBD1, was not tested against the DNA. TRBV21-1 is classified as a pseudogene. CDR3 size: 13 residues. CDR3 nucleotides: TGTGCCAGCAGCACGACAGGGGGAGAGACCCAGTACTTC. Protein: CASSTTGGETQYF.

The chain links TRBV19 to TRBJ1-3, with no clear D. CDR1 LNHDA and CDR2 SQIVND come from the germline V gene (reference sequence). The CDR3 loop spans 16 amino acids. Trimming took 3 bases from V and 1 from J, leaving 13 bases between them. The CDR3 DNA is TGTGCCAGTAGTATTTGGGTAGGAGCTTCTGGAAACACCATATATTTT. This translates into CASSIWVGASGNTIYF.

This chain links TRBV4-2 with TRBJ1-5; D perhaps matches TRBD1 (6 bases). Germline V gene data show CDR1 as LGHNA and CDR2 as YNFKEQ. V was trimmed by 1 base and J by 2 bases, leaving 9 bases between them. The CDR3 totals 15 residues. The CDR3, as DNA: TGTGCCAGCAGCCAAGTATCAGGGGGCAATCAGCCCCAGCATTTT. It codes for CASSQVSGGNQPQHF.

The gene calls are TRBV7-9 and TRBJ1-2; no clear D gene. Germline loops: CDR1 SEHNR, CDR2 FQNEAQ (reference sequence). The CDR3 runs 12 residues. Trimming took 2 bases from V and 6 from J, leaving 7 bases between them. CDR3 residues: CASSLTGDGYTF. The CDR3 DNA reads TGTGCCAGCAGCTTAACTGGAGATGGCTACACCTTC.

J is TRBJ1-2 and V is TRBV4-2; D is unresolved. V was cut by 3 bases and J by 8 bases, with 16 bases left in between. The CDR3 contains 14 residues. CDR1 and CDR2 from the germline V gene are LGHNA and YNFKEQ. The CDR3 reads CASSQPGPNGGYTF. In DNA form, the CDR3 reads TGTGCCAGCAGCCAGCCGGGTCCTAATGGGGGCTACACCTTC.

The CDR3 DNA is TGTGCCAGCAGCTTCGGGTCCGGAGGGCAGGGAGAGTTCTTC. Amino acid sequence: CASSFGSGGQGEFF. The gene calls are TRBV7-9 and TRBJ2-1, with D possibly matching TRBD2 (6 bases). Trimming shortened V by 3 bases and J by 14 bases, and 20 bases separated the two germline ends. Germline V lookup: CDR1 SEHNR, CDR2 FQNEAQ (reference sequence). The CDR3 has 14 amino acids.

This clone was seen once. This chain links TRBV7-3 with TRBJ2-5, with 9 bases lining up with TRBD2. V lost 5 bases, J lost 0 bases, and 4 bases stayed unmatched. CDR1 is SGHTA, CDR2 FQGTGA, per germline. The CDR3 is made up of 15 amino acids. CDR3 amino acids: CASSKSGGYQETQYF. The CDR3 bases are TGTGCCAGCAGCAAGAGCGGGGGGTACCAAGAGACCCAGTACTTC. The full variable domain, its missing parts supplied by reference TRBV7-3 and TRBJ2-5, is GAGVSQTPSNKVTEKGKYVELRCDPISGHTALYWYRQSLGQGPEFLIYFQGTGAADDSGLPNDRFFAVRPEGSVSTLKIQRTERGDSAVYLCASSKSGGYQETQYFGPGTRLLVL.

The V gene is TRBV29-1, the J gene TRBJ1-5, with 10 nucleotides matching TRBD1. From germline, CDR1 is SQVTM and CDR2 ANQGSEA. Unmatched junction bases numbered 8, after V lost 7 bases and J lost 5 bases. This CDR3 has 14 amino acids. CDR3 in amino acids: CSAGTGVTDQPQHF. The CDR3 DNA reads TGCAGCGCCGGGACAGGGGTTACTGATCAGCCCCAGCATTTT. Complete variable domain (other parts from reference TRBV29-1 and TRBJ1-5): SAVISQKPSRDICQRGTSLTIQCQVDSQVTMMFWYRQQPGQSLTLIATANQGSEATYESGFVIDKFPISRPNLTFSTLTVSNMSPEDSSIYLCSAGTGVTDQPQHFGDGTRLSIL.

The chain uses TRBV21-1 and TRBJ1-4; the D call in the table, TRBD1, was not verified against the DNA. TRBV21-1 is a pseudogene. The CDR3 is 14 amino acids. Here the CDR3 DNA reads TGTGCCAGCAGGACACAGGGGGCGAATGAAAAACTGTTTTTT. Its translation: CASRTQGANEKLFF.